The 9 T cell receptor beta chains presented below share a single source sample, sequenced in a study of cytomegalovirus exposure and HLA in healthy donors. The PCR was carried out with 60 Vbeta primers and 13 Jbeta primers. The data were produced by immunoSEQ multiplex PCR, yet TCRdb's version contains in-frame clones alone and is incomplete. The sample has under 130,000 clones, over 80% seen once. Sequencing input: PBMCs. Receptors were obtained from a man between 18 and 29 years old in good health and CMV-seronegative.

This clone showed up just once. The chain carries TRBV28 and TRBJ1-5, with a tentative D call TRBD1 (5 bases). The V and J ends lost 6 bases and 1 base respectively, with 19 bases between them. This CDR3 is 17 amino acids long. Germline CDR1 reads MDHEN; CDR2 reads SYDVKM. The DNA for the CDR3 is TGTGCCAGCAGCCTCCCACCCCAGGGTAGAAGCAATCAGCCCCAGCATTTT. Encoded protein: CASSLPPQGRSNQPQHF. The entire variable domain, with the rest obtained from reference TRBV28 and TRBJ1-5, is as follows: DVKVTQSSRYLVKRTGEKVFLECVQDMDHENMFWYRQDPGLGLRLIYFSYDVKMKEKGDIPEGYSVSREKKERFSLILESASTNQTSMYLCASSLPPQGRSNQPQHFGDGTRLSIL.

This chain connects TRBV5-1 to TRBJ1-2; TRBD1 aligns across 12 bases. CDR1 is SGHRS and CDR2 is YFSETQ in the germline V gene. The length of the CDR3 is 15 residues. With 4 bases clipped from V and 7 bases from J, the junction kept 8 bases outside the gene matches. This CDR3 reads CASSAGDRGPSGYTF. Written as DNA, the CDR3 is TGCGCCAGCAGCGCCGGGGACAGGGGGCCCTCTGGCTACACCTTC.

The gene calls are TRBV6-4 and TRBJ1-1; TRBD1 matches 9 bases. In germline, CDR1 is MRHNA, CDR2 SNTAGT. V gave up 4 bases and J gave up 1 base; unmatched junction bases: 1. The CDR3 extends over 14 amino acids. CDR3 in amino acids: CASSAGQGNTEAFF. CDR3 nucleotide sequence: TGTGCCAGCAGTGCGGGACAGGGGAACACTGAAGCTTTCTTT.

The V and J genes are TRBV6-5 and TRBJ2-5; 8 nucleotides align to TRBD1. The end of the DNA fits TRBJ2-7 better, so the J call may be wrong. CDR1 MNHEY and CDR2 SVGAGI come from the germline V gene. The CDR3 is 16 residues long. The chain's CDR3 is CASSYDRDRSSYEQYF. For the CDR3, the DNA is TGTGCCAGCAGTTACGATAGGGACAGGAGCTCCTACGAGCAGTACTTC.

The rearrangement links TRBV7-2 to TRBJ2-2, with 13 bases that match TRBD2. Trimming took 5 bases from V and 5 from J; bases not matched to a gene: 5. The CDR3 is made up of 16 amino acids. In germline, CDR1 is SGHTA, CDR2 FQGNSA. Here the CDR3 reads CASSTWTSGRTGELFF. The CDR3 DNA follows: TGTGCCAGCAGCACCTGGACTAGCGGGAGAACCGGGGAGCTGTTTTTT.

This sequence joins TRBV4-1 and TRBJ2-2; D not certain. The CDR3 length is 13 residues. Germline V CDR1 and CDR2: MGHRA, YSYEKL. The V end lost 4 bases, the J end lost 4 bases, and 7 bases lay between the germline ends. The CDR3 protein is CASSLQVTGELFF. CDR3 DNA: TGCGCCAGCAGCCTCCAGGTCACCGGGGAGCTGTTTTTT.

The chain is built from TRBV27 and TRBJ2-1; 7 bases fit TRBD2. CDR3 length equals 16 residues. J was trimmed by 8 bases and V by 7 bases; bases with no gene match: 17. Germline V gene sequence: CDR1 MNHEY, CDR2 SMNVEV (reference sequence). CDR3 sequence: CASIEHSGLKVDEQFF. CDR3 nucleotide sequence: TGTGCCAGCATCGAACACTCGGGACTAAAAGTAGATGAGCAGTTCTTC.

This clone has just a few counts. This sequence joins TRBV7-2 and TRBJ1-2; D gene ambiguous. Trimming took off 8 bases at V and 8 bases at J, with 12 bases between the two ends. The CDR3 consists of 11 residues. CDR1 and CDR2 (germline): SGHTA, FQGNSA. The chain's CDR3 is CASRRQVGYTF. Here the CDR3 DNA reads TGTGCCAGCCGCCGGCAGGTGGGCTACACCTTC.

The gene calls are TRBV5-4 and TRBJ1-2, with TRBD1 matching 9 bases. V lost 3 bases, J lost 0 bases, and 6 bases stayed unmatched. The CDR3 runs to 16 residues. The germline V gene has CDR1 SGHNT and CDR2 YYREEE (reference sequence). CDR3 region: CASSWGDRVTNYGYTF. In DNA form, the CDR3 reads TGTGCCAGCAGCTGGGGGGACAGGGTAACTAACTATGGCTACACCTTC. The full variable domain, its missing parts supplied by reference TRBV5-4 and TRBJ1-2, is ETGVTQSPTHLIKTRGQQVTLRCSSQSGHNTVSWYQQALGQGPQFIFQYYREEENGRGNFPPRFSGLQFPNYSSELNVNALELDDSALYLCASSWGDRVTNYGYTFGSGTRLTVV.